These 11 T cell receptor beta chains were all obtained from the same sample, sequenced in a study of post-analysis software for immune sequencing data (dated by TCRdb to between 2014 and 2016). The paper as a whole reports these results and caveats: Roughly 5 TRBV segments, including TRBV5-6, TRBV5-1 and TRBV20-1, were significantly more frequent in patients than controls.

For these TCRs, the target antigens are not known. Library creation used PCR. The instrument was an Illumina HiSeq 2500. To reduce PCR and sequencing biases, unique molecular identifiers were incorporated into the TCR beta cDNA libraries. TCRdb reanalyzed the raw reads on its own, using fastp at Q25 for trimming and MiXCR for clone calling, and kept in-frame beta chains. For every CDR3 protein sequence, its rows merge into one entry that carries the most common genes and DNA. The sample data list some 890,000 distinct CDR3 sequences, and around 53% of these were observed just once. The ten largest clones take up 4.6% of the sample. Sequenced material: blood. The receptors originated from a girl aged 5-17 years with multiple sclerosis.

This clonotype was seen a handful of times. This chain joins TRBV15 and TRBJ2-3; maybe TRBD2 (5 bases). The germline gives CDR1 LNHNV, CDR2 YYDKDF (reference sequence). The CDR3 is 16 amino acids. V was pared by 0 bases and J by 0 bases, with 10 bases between. CDR3 sequence reads: CATSRERGSSTDTQYF. In DNA, the CDR3 is TGTGCCACCAGCAGAGAAAGAGGGTCTAGCACAGATACGCAGTATTTT.

This clonotype was observed a handful of times. This sequence joins TRBV5-1 and TRBJ2-7, with D perhaps TRBD1 (6 bases). The CDR3 is 15 residues long. Germline CDR1 SGHRS, CDR2 YFSETQ. Trimming stripped 4 bases from V and 0 bases from J, with 14 bases between. CDR3 nucleotide sequence: TGCGCCAGCAGCCTTGTTCACAGGGCCTCCTACGAGCAGTACTTC. Translation gives CASSLVHRASYEQYF.

The chain recombines TRBV2 with TRBJ2-7; maybe TRBD1 (5 bases). CDR3 size: 13 residues. CDR1 and CDR2 (germline): SNHLY, FYNNEI. V lost 3 bases and J 6 bases, leaving 12 bases between the germline ends. The CDR3 protein is CASSEGRAVEQYF. CDR3 DNA sequence: TGTGCCAGCAGTGAGGGCAGGGCGGTCGAGCAGTACTTC. The full variable domain, with the rest looked up from reference TRBV2 and TRBJ2-7, is EPEVTQTPSHQVTQMGQEVILRCVPISNHLYFYWYRQILGQKVEFLVSFYNNEISEKSEIFDDQFSVERPDGSNFTLKIRSTKLEDSAMYFCASSEGRAVEQYFGPGTRLTVT.

The chain employs TRBV12-3 or TRBV12-4 and TRBJ2-5, with 11 bases matching TRBD2. The CDR3 totals 15 residues. The junction had 1 base not matched to a gene; V was cut back by 4 bases and J by 0 bases. CDR3 in amino acids: CASSWTSGYQETQYF. For the CDR3, the DNA is TGTGCCAGCAGTTGGACTAGCGGGTACCAAGAGACCCAGTACTTC.

The chain recombines TRBV7-9 with TRBJ2-5; a possible D gene is TRBD1 (6 bases). This CDR3 is 15 amino acids long. The V gene's germline CDR1 is SEHNR and CDR2 FQNEAQ (reference sequence). Deletions cut 5 bases from V and 4 bases from J, with 17 bases between. CDR3 sequence (DNA): TGTGCCAGCAGCATACCGGGCCTAGGGGGAGAGACCCAGTACTTC. It encodes CASSIPGLGGETQYF.

The V and J genes are TRBV29-1 and TRBJ2-5; tentative D call: TRBD2 (5 bases). The CDR3 has 12 amino acids. Trimming removed 7 bases from V and 0 bases from J, with 9 bases in between. Germline assignment: CDR1 SQVTM and CDR2 ANQGSEA. CDR3 residues: CSALGNQETQYF. CDR3 bases: TGCAGCGCCCTCGGGAACCAAGAGACCCAGTACTTC.

The V gene is TRBV6-1, the J gene TRBJ2-1, with 12 bases fitting TRBD2. V lost 5 bases to trimming and J lost 6 bases; unmatched junction nucleotides: 11. The CDR3 extends over 17 amino acids. The germline V gene has CDR1 MNHNS and CDR2 SASEGT. CDR3 sequence reads: CASSTHSSGRVCNEQFF. CDR3 sequence (DNA): TGTGCCAGCAGTACCCATTCTAGCGGGAGGGTCTGCAATGAGCAGTTCTTC.

Comment on this clonotype: Compared with germline, one end of the junction differs, possibly owing to a read error. This rearrangement joins TRBV5-1 to TRBJ2-5; weak D call: TRBD2 (7 bases). Matching the DNA end better, TRBJ2-7 makes the J call doubtful. CDR3 size: 14 residues. The V gene's germline CDR1 is SGHRS and CDR2 YFSETQ. The CDR3: CTSSLGGDTDEQYF. In nucleotides, the CDR3 is TGCACCAGCAGCTTGGGAGGGGACACCGACGAGCAGTACTTC.

CDR3 nucleotide sequence: TGTGCCAGCAGCTTAGCCAAAACCGGGAGCAGTGAAAAACTGTTTTTT. Amino acid sequence: CASSLAKTGSSEKLFF. The chain employs TRBV7-9 and TRBJ1-4; D not resolved. Germline V lookup: CDR1 SEHNR, CDR2 FQNEAQ (reference sequence). This CDR3 has 16 residues. The V gene lost 0 bases and the J gene lost 7 bases, with 15 bases spanning the gap.

V and J are TRBV12-3 or TRBV12-4 and TRBJ1-6; 9 positions match TRBD1. The CDR3 sequence is 14 residues long. Trimming at V came to 5 bases and at J to 7 bases, leaving 3 bases not matched to a gene. The CDR3 sequence is CASSPDRGNSPLHF. For the CDR3, the DNA is TGTGCCAGCAGTCCGGACAGGGGAAATTCACCCCTCCACTTT.

The rearrangement links TRBV7-9 to TRBJ1-1; 8 bases line up with TRBD1. This CDR3 comprises 15 residues. Germline V gene lookup returns CDR1 SEHNR and CDR2 FQNEAQ (reference sequence). Germline trimming cut 3 bases from V and 1 base from J; bases unmatched to any gene: 4. CDR3 loop: CASSLTGVPNTEAFF. CDR3 bases: TGTGCCAGCAGCTTGACAGGGGTTCCGAACACTGAAGCTTTCTTT.